Below, 7 T cell receptor beta chains from the same sample are listed, as sequenced in a study of early T cells in non-severe SARS-CoV-2 infection (TCRdb year 2021). The protocol used for the library was 5' RACE. Data came from a NextSeq 500. In TCRdb, the public reads were trimmed at Q25 with fastp and aligned with MiXCR, with productive beta chains retained. CDR3 protein duplicates are merged, each entry listing the most common genes and DNA. The sample table holds 50,000 or so distinct CDR3 sequences, of which about an eighth were seen once. In total, the top ten clones hold approximately 9.6% of the sample. The sample consisted of whole blood. These receptor sequences come from an adult who was a healthcare worker with PCR-confirmed SARS-CoV-2 infection or an uninfected control (not recorded which).

The chain joins TRBV3-1 to TRBJ1-4; D is uncertain. The CDR3 contains 14 residues. The V end was cut by 5 bases, the J end by 3 bases, with 10 bases between. Per germline, CDR1 LGHDT and CDR2 YNNKEL (reference sequence). The CDR3 DNA follows: TGTGCCAGCAGCAACTACGCAGCTAATGAAAAACTGTTTTTT. This sequence encodes CASSNYAANEKLFF.

This chain links TRBV6-2 or TRBV6-3 with TRBJ2-7, with unresolved D. This CDR3 spans 14 amino acids. V was trimmed by 7 bases and J by 2 bases, leaving 15 bases between them. Germline V gene sequence: CDR1 MNHEY, CDR2 SVGEGT. The CDR3 DNA reads as TGTGCCAGCACCCCCTTGGCGGATACCTACGAGCAGTACTTC. It yields the protein CASTPLADTYEQYF.

V and J are TRBV5-4 and TRBJ1-2, with D perhaps TRBD1 (5 bases). The CDR3 has 15 residues. The germline CDR1 and CDR2 sequences are SGHNT and YYREEE (reference sequence). V was cut by 0 bases and J by 4 bases, with 13 bases left in between. CDR3 coding DNA: TGTGCCAGCAGCTTGGACTCGGACACCTTCTATGGCTACACCTTC. It encodes CASSLDSDTFYGYTF.

DNA of the CDR3: TGCGCCAGCAGCTCGGACAAAAGCACAGATACGCAGTATTTT. It yields the protein CASSSDKSTDTQYF. The V and J genes are TRBV5-1 and TRBJ2-3; possible D gene TRBD1, 5 bases. This CDR3 has 14 residues. Trimming removed 3 bases from V and 0 bases from J, with 8 bases in between. Germline-derived CDR1 and CDR2 are SGHRS and YFSETQ.

There are many counts of this clonotype. The gene calls are TRBV7-2 and TRBJ2-5, with 11 bases matching TRBD2. Germline loops: CDR1 SGHTA, CDR2 FQGNSA. The CDR3 covers 16 residues. Trimming at V came to 5 bases and at J to 6 bases, leaving 11 bases not matched to a gene. Here the CDR3 DNA reads TGTGCCAGCAGCCCGCCTGTTAGCGGGAGGGCGCAGACCCAGTACTTC. Its protein is CASSPPVSGRAQTQYF. The full variable domain, its missing parts supplied by reference TRBV7-2 and TRBJ2-5, is GAGVSQSPSNKVTEKGKDVELRCDPISGHTALYWYRQSLGQGLEFLIYFQGNSAPDKSGLPSDRFSAERTGGSVSTLTIQRTQQEDSAVYLCASSPPVSGRAQTQYFGPGTRLLVL.

This clonotype was seen ten or more times. The rearrangement uses TRBV27 and TRBJ1-5, with a weak D call TRBD1 (5 bases). Germline V CDR1 and CDR2: MNHEY, SMNVEV (reference sequence). The CDR3 covers 13 residues. V shed 8 bases and J shed 4 bases, with 12 bases lying between them. Written as DNA, the CDR3 is TGTGCCAGCTGGGACGGACCAAATCAGCCCCAGCATTTT. Protein product: CASWDGPNQPQHF.

The chain employs TRBV6-5 and TRBJ2-1; 7 nucleotides agree with TRBD1. This CDR3 is built from 13 residues. Germline V gene lookup returns CDR1 MNHEY and CDR2 SVGAGI. V shed 5 bases, J shed 15 bases, and the junction held 13 bases outside the gene matches. CDR3 sequence: CASSVGATRQGFF. The CDR3 bases are TGTGCCAGCAGTGTGGGGGCAACCCGACAGGGGTTCTTC.